This is a list of T cell receptor beta chains from one sample in a study of Ad26.COV2.S vaccination and SARS-CoV-2 variants. TCRdb's table, derived via immunoSEQ multiplex PCR, lists solely in-frame clones and lacks some. The top ten clones hold around 2.2% of a sample with more than 300,000 clones, 85% of them seen once. This material consisted of peripheral blood, taken in a trial of Ad26.COV2.S vaccine versus placebo. The receptors derive from a person between 18 and 60 years old who received the Ad26.COV2.S COVID-19 vaccine or a placebo. Both conserved end residues are part of each CDR3. The D gene is left open where the match is weak. Size values are once, few and many counts, or a class for expanded clones, and some rows have none.

-,TRBV2,-,TRBJ2-7,TGTGCCAGCAAGAGACAGATCTCCTACGAGCAGTACTTC,CASKRQISYEQYF
-,TRBV28,-,TRBJ2-7,TGTGCCAGCAGTGGGGTATTATCGGGTCTCGAGCAGTACTTC,CASSGVLSGLEQYF
-,TRBV20-1,-,TRBJ1-5,TGCAGTGCTAGTAAGGGCAATCAGCCCCAGCATTTT,CSASKGNQPQHF
-,TRBV6-5,-,TRBJ1-2,TGTGCCAGCAGTTACAGGGGGTATGGCTACACCTTC,CASSYRGYGYTF
-,TRBV9,-,TRBJ2-3,TGTGCCAGCAGCGTACGAGGTGCAGATACGCAGTATTTT,CASSVRGADTQYF
few,TRBV7-8,-,TRBJ2-2,TGTGCCAGCAGCAGTAAGAACACCGGGGAGCTGTTTTTT,CASSSKNTGELFF
-,TRBV5-1,TRBD1,TRBJ1-1,TGCGCCAGCAGCTTGAGACAGGGGGATTTTGACACTGAAGCTTTCTTT,CASSLRQGDFDTEAFF
-,TRBV20-1,-,TRBJ2-5,TGCAGTGCTAGTGACGAAAAGAGGTTTTACCGGGACGGCCAAGAGACCCAGTACTTC,CSASDEKRFYRDGQETQYF
-,TRBV11-3,-,TRBJ1-1,TGTGCCAGCAGCCCGCTTGGATGGAACACTGAAGCTTTCTTT,CASSPLGWNTEAFF
-,TRBV21-1,-,TRBJ1-1,TGTGCCAGCGATCATTCGAGGATTAAGACGGAAACGAACACTGAAGCTTTCTTT,CASDHSRIKTETNTEAFF
-,TRBV11-3,-,TRBJ2-3,TGTGCCAGCAGCTTGCCTAGCCCCCGCACAGATACGCAGTATTTT,CASSLPSPRTDTQYF
-,TRBV28,-,TRBJ2-3,TGTGCCAGCAGTCGCAGACGGCAGCTAAGCACAGATACGCAGTATTTT,CASSRRRQLSTDTQYF
once,TRBV5-1,TRBD1,TRBJ1-1,TGCGCCAGCAGCTTCGGGACAGGGGGCAGGACTGAAGCTTTCTTT,CASSFGTGGRTEAFF
few,TRBV20-1,-,TRBJ1-2,TGCAGTGCTAGAGATCCGGCCGGCTACACCTTC,CSARDPAGYTF
few,TRBV5-4,-,TRBJ1-1,TGTGCCAGCAGCTTGGGACATTTGAACACTGAAGCTTTCTTT,CASSLGHLNTEAFF
-,TRBV9,-,TRBJ2-3,TGTGCCAGCAGCACCCACCCCTTCGTGTCGGGGGGCACAGATACGCAGTATTTT,CASSTHPFVSGGTDTQYF
few,TRBV7-9,TRBD1,TRBJ2-1,TGTGCCAGCAGGACCGGGACAGGGTTCTACAATGAGCAGTTCTTC,CASRTGTGFYNEQFF
-,TRBV29-1,TRBD1,TRBJ1-1,TGCAGCGTAGACAGGGTGGGGAACACTGAAGCTTTCTTT,CSVDRVGNTEAFF
-,TRBV7-8,TRBD1,TRBJ2-5,TGTGCCAGCAGCAAGTGGGACAGGGGTTCGGAAGAGACCCAGTACTTC,CASSKWDRGSEETQYF
-,TRBV14,-,TRBJ2-1,TGTGCCAGCAGCCAAGATCATACGGGGGTAGATGAGCAGTTCTTC,CASSQDHTGVDEQFF
-,TRBV7-9,-,TRBJ2-1,TGTGCCAGCAGCAGCGGTGAGCAGTTCTTC,CASSSGEQFF
-,TRBV5-4,-,TRBJ1-2,TGTGCCAGCAGCGCGGGAGACGGAGGTTCATACTATGGCTACACCTTC,CASSAGDGGSYYGYTF
-,TRBV11-2,-,TRBJ1-2,TGTGCCAACACACCACCTAGGGTAAACTATGGCTACACCTTC,CANTPPRVNYGYTF
few,TRBV18,-,TRBJ2-7,TGTGCCAGCTCACCTAACCAGGGGAACGAGCAGTACTTC,CASSPNQGNEQYF
many,TRBV4-1,-,TRBJ1-2,TGCGCCAGCAGCCAACCCTGGGGGGGTAGTGGCTACACCTTC,CASSQPWGGSGYTF
-,TRBV14,TRBD1,TRBJ1-2,TGTGCCAGCAGCCCGAACAGGGGGTATGGCTACACCTTC,CASSPNRGYGYTF
few,TRBV2,-,TRBJ2-5,TGTGCCAGCAGTGATAGGGGAGAGACCCAGTACTTC,CASSDRGETQYF
-,TRBV28,TRBD1,TRBJ1-2,TGTGCCAGCACCATGGGGGGACAGACTAACTATGGCTACACCTTC,CASTMGGQTNYGYTF
-,TRBV13,TRBD1,TRBJ2-2,TGTGCCAGCAGCTCAAAGACAGGGTTGGGCACCGGGGAGCTGTTTTTT,CASSSKTGLGTGELFF
-,TRBV18,-,TRBJ1-1,TGTGCCAGCTCACTAACACTCCAGGGTTTCACTGAAGCTTTCTTT,CASSLTLQGFTEAFF
-,TRBV18,-,TRBJ2-1,TGTGCCAGCTCACCATTTTTAACAGAGCAGTTCTTC,CASSPFLTEQFF